Sequencing of this TCR beta chain was carried out in a study of T cells in Graves' hyperthyroidism and ophthalmopathy. The table lists this clonotype with a few counts. Using RNA transcripts as the source, TCR beta CDR3 regions were amplified. HTBI primers drove first-round RT-PCR of the TCR CDR3. One entry per CDR3 protein results from TCRdb running MiXCR on the multiplex PCR reads. The profile shows over 500,000 distinct CDR3 sequences, 11% to 15% of them singletons. The sequencing input was blood. The source of this sequence is a middle-aged woman with Graves' hyperthyroidism.

The CDR3 region is CASSRTGGTGNTIYF. The CDR3, as DNA: TGCGCCAGCAGCCGTACAGGGGGAACTGGAAACACCATATATTTT. The V gene is TRBV5-1, the J gene TRBJ1-3; 8 bases fit TRBD1. The CDR3 runs to 15 residues. J gave up 2 bases and V 4 bases, and 5 bases lay outside the gene matches. Germline CDR1 SGHRS, CDR2 YFSETQ.